The 10 T cell receptor beta chains below all came from one sample that was sequenced in a study of PD-L1 blockade in urothelial cancer. Using immunoSEQ multiplex PCR, the repertoire was profiled, and TCRdb retains in-frame clones only, with some absent. The sample holds around 27,000 clones, roughly 80% seen once. The material was PBMCs, obtained around atezolizumab (anti-PD-L1) treatment. These receptors were collected from a man aged 45 to 65 with urothelial cancer.

This chain connects TRBV30 to TRBJ2-1; D possibly corresponds to TRBD2 (6 bases). V was trimmed by 3 bases and J by 4 bases, leaving 13 bases between them. CDR3 length: 14 residues. The V gene's germline CDR1 is GTSNPN and CDR2 SVGIG (reference sequence). CDR3 sequence (DNA): TGTGCCTGGAGCGCTAGCGCAACTTACAATGAGCAGTTCTTC. Its translation: CAWSASATYNEQFF.

The V call is TRBV21-1, the J call TRBJ1-3. TRBV21-1 is a listed pseudogene. The CDR3 has 16 residues. CDR3 DNA: TGTGCCAGCAGCAAAGAGAGGGAATGGTGTGGAAACACCATATATTTT. As protein: CASSKEREWCGNTIYF.

This clone was found a few times. The CDR3 protein is CASSLSHGSGEETQYF. CDR3 nucleotides: TGTGCCAGCAGCTTATCACATGGTAGCGGGGAAGAGACCCAGTACTTC. The chain combines TRBV7-8 with TRBJ2-5; 8 positions match TRBD2. V dropped 2 bases and J dropped 3; count of bases not matched to a gene: 8. Germline CDR1 is SGHVS and CDR2 is FQNEAQ. The CDR3 sequence is 16 residues long.

The genes are TRBV27 and TRBJ2-1, with 9 bases identical to TRBD1. V lost 6 bases to trimming and J lost 5 bases; unmatched junction nucleotides: 8. The CDR3 consists of 15 residues. Germline lookup yields CDR1 MNHEY and CDR2 SMNVEV (reference sequence). CDR3 residues: CASSLSGTGNNEQFF. The CDR3 DNA reads TGTGCCAGCAGCCTATCCGGGACAGGGAACAATGAGCAGTTCTTC.

The chain couples TRBV18 to TRBJ2-3; D possibly corresponds to TRBD1 (5 bases). V gave up 5 bases and J gave up 5 bases, with 8 bases separating them. In germline, CDR1 is KGHSH, CDR2 LQKENI. The CDR3 is made up of 12 amino acids. DNA of the CDR3: TGTGCCAGCTCAACAGGTGGAGATACGCAGTATTTT. Protein: CASSTGGDTQYF.

The rearrangement links TRBV6-5 to TRBJ1-2, with 8 bases matching TRBD1. Germline V lookup: CDR1 MNHEY, CDR2 SVGAGI. The CDR3 length is 16 residues. Unmatched junction bases numbered 11, after V lost 0 bases and J lost 8 bases. CDR3 sequence (DNA): TGTGCCAGCAGTTACTCGGAGGGGCAGGGGGCTTCCGGCTACACCTTC. The encoded protein is CASSYSEGQGASGYTF.

The genes are TRBV2 and TRBJ1-6; unclear D gene. Germline V gene lookup returns CDR1 SNHLY and CDR2 FYNNEI. V gave up 4 bases and J gave up 5 bases, with 9 bases separating them. The CDR3 loop spans 14 amino acids. The CDR3 here is CASSGQYHNSPLHF. CDR3 in DNA: TGTGCCAGCAGTGGGCAGTACCATAATTCACCCCTCCACTTT.

The chain joins TRBV10-3 to TRBJ1-1; possible D gene TRBD1, 5 bases. CDR3 size: 15 residues. V was cut by 3 bases and J by 1 base, with 12 bases left in between. Germline V CDR1 and CDR2: ENHRY, SYGVKD. CDR3 amino acids: CAISDRDRKNTEAFF. The CDR3 DNA follows: TGTGCCATCAGTGACAGAGACAGAAAGAACACTGAAGCTTTCTTT.

The chain combines TRBV12-5 with TRBJ2-3; D uncertain. This CDR3 has 16 amino acids. V gave up 5 bases and J gave up 0 bases, with 15 bases separating them. Germline V CDR1 and CDR2: LGHNT, FRNRAP. CDR3 region: CASGGQVQSSTDTQYF. CDR3 in DNA: TGTGCTAGTGGTGGGCAGGTGCAGTCTAGCACAGATACGCAGTATTTT.

The chain links TRBV21-1 to TRBJ2-1; the table calls TRBD2, which could not be checked here. TRBV21-1 has pseudogene status. The CDR3 extends over 13 amino acids. The CDR3 DNA reads TGTGCCAGCAGCAAAGTGAAGAGCAATGAGCAGTTCTTC. It codes for CASSKVKSNEQFF.